The source of this TCR beta chain is a study of T cell repertoires in cytomegalovirus infection. Study overall: Matching HLA type and CMV infection were both indicated by public TCR beta signatures.

CDR3 length: 14 residues. V was shortened by 4 bases and J by 2 bases, with 14 bases between the two germline ends. CDR1 SQVTM and CDR2 ANQGSEA come from the germline V gene. A remark on this clonotype: Its matching antigen is unknown.

TCRdb used MiXCR to reprocess the reads, holding one entry per CDR3 protein. The table records around 170,000 distinct CDR3 sequences, about 15% of them present only once. Whole-study findings and limits: In two of eight donors, the top clonotype was HLA-C-restricted CMV-specific. Frequencies of public TCR beta families were cumulated, and this identified carriers of CMV plus the relevant HLA.

The chain recombines TRBV29-1 with TRBJ2-5; weak D call: TRBD2 (6 bases). Sequencing was carried out using PBMCs. This clonotype originated in a human donor in good health (CMV status not recorded). Some clones in this sample may be carry-over from other donors' samples. CDR3 nucleotides: TGCAGCGTTGGGTTGTCCGGGGGACAAGAGACCCAGTACTTC. It translates to CSVGLSGGQETQYF.